The 23 T cell receptor beta chains in this list originate from one sample, sequenced in a study of blood T cells in healthy people across ages. A sample-barcoded 5' primer and a J-beta primer mix were used in a second PCR of roughly 7 to 12 cycles. MiXCR was run by TCRdb on the 5' RACE reads, yielding one entry per CDR3 protein. This table has nearly 800,000 distinct CDR3 sequences, 56% appearing once. What was sequenced was blood. Receptors were obtained from a man aged 35-49 years in good health.

The chain carries TRBV20-1 and TRBJ2-1, with TRBD1 matching over 11 bases. Germline trimming cut 0 bases from V and 8 bases from J; bases unmatched to any gene: 6. This CDR3 has 15 amino acids. Germline V gene lookup returns CDR1 DFQATT and CDR2 SNEGSKA (reference sequence). CDR3 protein: CSARDRRTGGDEQFF. DNA of the CDR3: TGCAGTGCTAGAGATAGAAGGACAGGGGGCGATGAGCAGTTCTTC.

This chain uses TRBV29-1 with TRBJ2-1; a weak D match, TRBD2 (6 bases). CDR3 size: 15 residues. Trimming removed 1 base from V and 7 bases from J, with 17 bases in between. The V gene's germline CDR1 is SQVTM and CDR2 ANQGSEA. The CDR3 DNA reads as TGCAGCGTTGAAGGTGGTGCGGGACTCGGGAATGAGCAGTTCTTC. It specifies CSVEGGAGLGNEQFF.

The chain recombines TRBV6-5 with TRBJ2-7; 7 nucleotides agree with TRBD2. Germline V CDR1 and CDR2: MNHEY, SVGAGI. Losses at the gene ends were 4 bases for V and 2 bases for J; bases not matched to a gene: 14. This CDR3 is 17 amino acids long. DNA of the CDR3: TGTGCCAGCAGTTCGAGGCGACTAGCCGAATCACCCTACGAGCAGTACTTC. Amino acid sequence: CASSSRRLAESPYEQYF.

This clonotype was counted once. V usage is TRBV9 and J usage is TRBJ2-1; D is unresolved. With 3 bases removed from V and 9 bases from J, the gap between germline ends came to 4 bases. Germline V CDR1 and CDR2: SGDLS, YYNGEE. This CDR3 region has 10 residues. The CDR3 bases are TGTGCCAGCAGCGGGGCTGAGCAGTTCTTC. It is translated as CASSGAEQFF.

The chain recombines TRBV9 with TRBJ1-6; the D is unclear. CDR3 length: 15 amino acids. V lost 3 bases and J lost 8, with 15 bases in between. Germline-derived CDR1 and CDR2 are SGDLS and YYNGEE. The CDR3 sequence: CASSAGQVPDSPLHF. DNA of the CDR3: TGTGCCAGCAGCGCCGGCCAGGTCCCGGATTCACCCCTCCACTTT.

This clonotype was observed once. The chain recombines TRBV20-1 with TRBJ2-1; TRBD2 matches at 8 bases. CDR3 length: 12 residues. The J segment lost 10 bases and the V segment lost 6 bases, leaving 8 bases of the junction unmatched. Germline CDR1 is DFQATT and CDR2 is SNEGSKA (reference sequence). CDR3 region: CSARSGIGEQFF. CDR3 DNA sequence: TGCAGTGCACGTAGCGGGATAGGGGAGCAGTTCTTC.

CDR3 nucleotide sequence: TGCAGCGTCCGAGCAACGAACACCGGGGAGCTGTTTTTT. The encoded protein is CSVRATNTGELFF. The genes are TRBV29-1 and TRBJ2-2; D ambiguous. Trimming left V 6 bases short and J 0 bases short, with 8 bases between. The CDR3 covers 13 residues. CDR1 SQVTM and CDR2 ANQGSEA come from the germline V gene.

V and J are TRBV19 and TRBJ1-2; the D is unclear. The CDR3 is 16 residues long. Germline CDR1 reads LNHDA; CDR2 reads SQIVND (reference sequence). V gave up 1 base and J gave up 1 base, with 13 bases separating them. DNA of the CDR3: TGTGCCAGTAGTATAGCGGCCCCGAGCTATAACTATGGCTACACCTTC. This codes for CASSIAAPSYNYGYTF.

The DNA for the CDR3 is TGCGCCAGCAGCCAAGAGTCTAATGAAAAACTGTTTTTT. Protein: CASSQESNEKLFF. This chain uses TRBV4-3 with TRBJ1-4; D ambiguous. The V gene lost 0 bases and the J gene lost 3 bases, with 2 bases spanning the gap. CDR3 size: 13 residues. Germline V gives CDR1 LGHNA, CDR2 YSLEER.

V usage is TRBV6-2 or TRBV6-3 and J usage is TRBJ2-3; 10 positions agree with TRBD2. The junction had 12 bases not matched to a gene; V was cut back by 6 bases and J by 6 bases. The CDR3 is made up of 16 amino acids. From germline, CDR1 is MNHEY and CDR2 SVGEGT. Written as DNA, the CDR3 is TGTGCCAGCAGCCTGGGGGCTAGCGGGGGTAGGGATACGCAGTATTTT. This codes for CASSLGASGGRDTQYF.

The chain is built from TRBV9 and TRBJ2-6; 8 positions match TRBD1. V dropped 7 bases and J dropped 0; count of bases not matched to a gene: 15. The CDR3 contains 19 residues. The germline V gene has CDR1 SGDLS and CDR2 YYNGEE. The CDR3 region is CASGKTSGGQGSGANVLTF. DNA of the CDR3: TGTGCCAGCGGGAAAACTTCGGGCGGACAGGGCTCTGGGGCCAACGTCCTGACTTTC.

J is TRBJ2-7 and V is TRBV5-1; a possible D gene is TRBD2 (6 bases). The end of the DNA aligns better with TRBJ2-5, so the J call may be wrong. CDR3 length equals 14 residues. CDR1 is SGHRS, CDR2 YFSETQ, per germline. CDR3 sequence: CASSGGREVETQYF. In nucleotides, the CDR3 is TGCGCCAGCAGCGGTGGCAGGGAGGTGGAGACCCAGTACTTC.

V is TRBV20-1 and J is TRBJ2-4, with D perhaps TRBD2 (6 bases). This CDR3 has 15 amino acids. V lost 2 bases and J lost 0, with 11 bases in between. CDR1 is DFQATT and CDR2 is SNEGSKA in the germline V gene (reference sequence). This CDR3 is CSARLAGLAKNIQYF. As DNA, the CDR3 is TGCAGTGCTAGATTGGCGGGGCTAGCCAAAAACATTCAGTACTTC.

The genes are TRBV7-2 and TRBJ2-1; a weak D match, TRBD1 (6 bases). The CDR3 is 11 residues long. Germline-derived CDR1 and CDR2 are SGHTA and FQGNSA. V lost 6 bases and J lost 9, with 9 bases in between. In DNA form, the CDR3 reads TGTGCCAGCAGAACAGGGAGTGAGCAGTTCTTC. Protein product: CASRTGSEQFF.

This rearrangement joins TRBV20-1 to TRBJ2-1; D is perhaps TRBD2 (5 bases). This CDR3 comprises 12 residues. V lost 6 bases to trimming and J lost 6 bases, with 12 bases between them. Germline lookup yields CDR1 DFQATT and CDR2 SNEGSKA (reference sequence). CDR3 residues: CSAIYEGNEQFF. The CDR3 bases are TGCAGTGCAATCTATGAGGGCAATGAGCAGTTCTTC.

The chain joins TRBV12-3 or TRBV12-4 to TRBJ2-7, with TRBD2 matching 13 bases. Losses at the gene ends were 6 bases for V and 3 bases for J; bases not matched to a gene: 8. This CDR3 is built from 16 residues. The CDR3 region is CASSPGTSGEGYEQYF. Here the CDR3 DNA reads TGTGCCAGCAGCCCTGGGACTAGCGGGGAGGGCTACGAGCAGTACTTC.

The V gene is TRBV7-3, the J gene TRBJ2-5; D is uncertain. V dropped 2 bases and J dropped 4 bases, with 14 bases sitting between them. This CDR3 is built from 15 residues. Germline V lookup: CDR1 SGHTA, CDR2 FQGTGA. The CDR3 loop is CASSLANTMAETQYF. The CDR3 DNA reads TGTGCCAGCAGCTTAGCTAACACCATGGCAGAGACCCAGTACTTC. The variable domain in full, completed from reference TRBV7-3 and TRBJ2-5, reads GAGVSQTPSNKVTEKGKYVELRCDPISGHTALYWYRQSLGQGPEFLIYFQGTGAADDSGLPNDRFFAVRPEGSVSTLKIQRTERGDSAVYLCASSLANTMAETQYFGPGTRLLVL.

This clonotype was observed many times. The V call is TRBV20-1, the J call TRBJ2-7, with 8 bases fitting TRBD1. The CDR3 sequence is 12 residues long. The trim removed 6 bases at V and 6 bases at J, leaving 7 bases unmatched. The germline V gene has CDR1 DFQATT and CDR2 SNEGSKA (reference sequence). In DNA, the CDR3 is TGCAGTGCCACGGACAGGGATATCGAGCAGTACTTC. Translated, it gives CSATDRDIEQYF.

This chain connects TRBV7-9 to TRBJ1-2; D remains unclear. CDR3 length equals 14 residues. Germline values: CDR1 SEHNR, CDR2 FQNEAQ (reference sequence). Trimming removed 5 bases at V and 5 bases at J, with 15 bases between. CDR3 amino acids: CASSPDFDLYGYTF. DNA of the CDR3: TGTGCCAGCAGCCCGGACTTCGACTTGTATGGCTACACCTTC. Complete variable domain (other parts from reference TRBV7-9 and TRBJ1-2): DTGVSQNPRHKITKRGQNVTFRCDPISEHNRLYWYRQTLGQGPEFLTYFQNEAQLEKSRLLSDRFSAERPKGSFSTLEIQRTEQGDSAMYLCASSPDFDLYGYTFGSGTRLTVV.

This chain links TRBV20-1 with TRBJ1-2; TRBD1 matches at 7 bases. The V gene end was trimmed by 6 bases and the J gene end by 10 bases; junction bases not matched to a gene: 14. The CDR3 is 13 amino acids. The germline V gene encodes CDR1 DFQATT and CDR2 SNEGSKA (reference sequence). This chain's CDR3 is CSAQGGQGPDYTF. The CDR3 DNA follows: TGCAGTGCCCAAGGGGGCCAGGGGCCAGACTACACCTTC.

The rearrangement uses TRBV7-2 and TRBJ2-1; D tentatively fits TRBD1 or TRBD2 (5 bases each). This CDR3 has 15 residues. Germline CDR1 is SGHTA and CDR2 is FQGNSA. V lost 0 bases and J 5 bases, leaving 11 bases between the germline ends. CDR3 sequence (DNA): TGTGCCAGCAGCTTAGCGGGGGTTGTTAACAATGAGCAGTTCTTC. It codes for CASSLAGVVNNEQFF.

The chain couples TRBV12-3 or TRBV12-4 to TRBJ1-2; D call uncertain. This CDR3 is 13 amino acids long. The V end lost 3 bases, the J end lost 4 bases, and 9 bases lay between the germline ends. The CDR3 loop reads CASSFEGSYGYTF. For the CDR3, the DNA is TGTGCCAGCAGTTTTGAAGGCAGCTATGGCTACACCTTC.

The chain uses TRBV5-1 and TRBJ2-3; the D is unclear. Germline values: CDR1 SGHRS, CDR2 YFSETQ. Trimming cost V 3 bases and J 6 bases, with 14 bases left between them. This CDR3 has 14 residues. CDR3 loop: CASSSEGPPDTQYF. CDR3 in DNA: TGCGCCAGCAGCTCGGAAGGGCCACCGGATACGCAGTATTTT.